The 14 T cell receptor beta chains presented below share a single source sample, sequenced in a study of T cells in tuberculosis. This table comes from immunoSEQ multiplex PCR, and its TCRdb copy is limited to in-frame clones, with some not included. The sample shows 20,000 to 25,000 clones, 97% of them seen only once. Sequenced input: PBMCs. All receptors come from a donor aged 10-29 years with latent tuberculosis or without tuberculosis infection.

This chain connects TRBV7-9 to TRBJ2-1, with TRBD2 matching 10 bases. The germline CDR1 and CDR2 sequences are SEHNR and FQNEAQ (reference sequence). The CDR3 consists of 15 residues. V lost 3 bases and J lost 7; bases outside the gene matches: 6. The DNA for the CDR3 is TGTGCCAGCAGCTTTCCAGCGGGAGGGGGGAATGAGCAGTTCTTC. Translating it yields CASSFPAGGGNEQFF.

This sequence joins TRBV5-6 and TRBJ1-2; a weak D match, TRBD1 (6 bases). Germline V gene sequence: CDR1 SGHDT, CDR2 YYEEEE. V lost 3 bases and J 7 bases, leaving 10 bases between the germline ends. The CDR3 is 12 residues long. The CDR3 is CASSWDKAGYTF. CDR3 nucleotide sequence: TGTGCCAGCAGCTGGGACAAGGCTGGCTACACCTTC. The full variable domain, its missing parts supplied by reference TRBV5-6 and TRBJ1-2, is DAGVTQSPTHLIKTRGQQVTLRCSPKSGHDTVSWYQQALGQGPQFIFQYYEEEERQRGNFPDRFSGHQFPNYSSELNVNALLLGDSALYLCASSWDKAGYTFGSGTRLTVV.

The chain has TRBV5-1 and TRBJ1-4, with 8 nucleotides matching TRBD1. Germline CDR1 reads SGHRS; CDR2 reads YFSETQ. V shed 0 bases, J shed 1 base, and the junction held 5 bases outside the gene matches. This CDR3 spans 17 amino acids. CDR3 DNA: TGCGCCAGCAGCTTGGGACAGGGGTTAGGAACTAATGAAAAACTGTTTTTT. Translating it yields CASSLGQGLGTNEKLFF.

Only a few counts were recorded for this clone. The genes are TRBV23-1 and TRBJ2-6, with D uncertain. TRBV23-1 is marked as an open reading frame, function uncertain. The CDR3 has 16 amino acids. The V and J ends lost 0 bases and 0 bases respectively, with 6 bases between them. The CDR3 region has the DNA TGCGCCAGCAGTCAATCCACCAGCTCTGGGGCCAACGTCCTGACTTTC. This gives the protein CASSQSTSSGANVLTF.

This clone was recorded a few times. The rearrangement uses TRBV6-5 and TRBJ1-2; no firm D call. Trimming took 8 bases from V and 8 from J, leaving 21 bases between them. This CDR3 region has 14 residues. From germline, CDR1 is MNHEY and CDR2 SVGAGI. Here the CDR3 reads CASLQRAGFGGYTF. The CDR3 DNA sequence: TGTGCCAGCCTCCAGCGGGCAGGCTTCGGGGGCTACACCTTC.

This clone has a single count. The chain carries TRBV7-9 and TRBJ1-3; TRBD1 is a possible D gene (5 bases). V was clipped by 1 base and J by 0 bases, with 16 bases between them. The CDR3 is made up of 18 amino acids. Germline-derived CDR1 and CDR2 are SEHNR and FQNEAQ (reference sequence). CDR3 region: CASSLGLWGDPSGNTIYF. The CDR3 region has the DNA TGTGCCAGCAGCTTAGGCCTATGGGGGGATCCCTCTGGAAACACCATATATTTT. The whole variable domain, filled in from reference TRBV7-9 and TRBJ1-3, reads DTGVSQNPRHKITKRGQNVTFRCDPISEHNRLYWYRQTLGQGPEFLTYFQNEAQLEKSRLLSDRFSAERPKGSFSTLEIQRTEQGDSAMYLCASSLGLWGDPSGNTIYFGEGSWLTVV.

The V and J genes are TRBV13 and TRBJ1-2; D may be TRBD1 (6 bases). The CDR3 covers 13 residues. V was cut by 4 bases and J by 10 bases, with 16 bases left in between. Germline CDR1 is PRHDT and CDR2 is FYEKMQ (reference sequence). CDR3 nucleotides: TGTGCCAGCAGCTCCAGTAAAGACAGGCCCTACACCTTC. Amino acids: CASSSSKDRPYTF.

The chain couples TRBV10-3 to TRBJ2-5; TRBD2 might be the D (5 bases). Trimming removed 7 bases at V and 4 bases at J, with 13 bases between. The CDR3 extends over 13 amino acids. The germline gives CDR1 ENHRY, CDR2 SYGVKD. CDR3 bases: TGTGCCATCAAGTCGGGTGAGGGAGAGACCCAGTACTTC. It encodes CAIKSGEGETQYF.

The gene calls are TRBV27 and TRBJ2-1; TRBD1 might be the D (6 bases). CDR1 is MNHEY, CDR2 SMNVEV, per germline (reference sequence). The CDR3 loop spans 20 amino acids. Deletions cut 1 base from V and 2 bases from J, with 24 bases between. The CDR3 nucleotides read TGTGCCAGCAGTTTATGGGCAGGGGATGTTTCAAGGGAAACCTACAATGAGCAGTTCTTC. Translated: CASSLWAGDVSRETYNEQFF.

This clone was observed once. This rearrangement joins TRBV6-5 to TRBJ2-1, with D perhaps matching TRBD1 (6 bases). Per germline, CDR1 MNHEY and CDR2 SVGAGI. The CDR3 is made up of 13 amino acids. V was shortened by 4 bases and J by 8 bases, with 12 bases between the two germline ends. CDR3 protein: CASSSQGWDEQFF. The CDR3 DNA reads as TGTGCCAGCAGTTCCCAGGGGTGGGATGAGCAGTTCTTC.

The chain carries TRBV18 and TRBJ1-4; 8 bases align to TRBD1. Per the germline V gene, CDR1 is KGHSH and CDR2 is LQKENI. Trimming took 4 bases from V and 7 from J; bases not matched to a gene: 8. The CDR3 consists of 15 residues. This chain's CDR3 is CASSQLTGVSEKLFF. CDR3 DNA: TGTGCCAGCTCACAGTTGACAGGGGTTAGTGAAAAACTGTTTTTT.

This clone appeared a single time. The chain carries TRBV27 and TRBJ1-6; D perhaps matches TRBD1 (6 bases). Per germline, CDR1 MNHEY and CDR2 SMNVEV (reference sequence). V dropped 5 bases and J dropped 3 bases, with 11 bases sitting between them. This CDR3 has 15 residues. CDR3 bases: TGTGCCAGCAGTAGACAGGCAATCTATAATTCACCCCTCCACTTT. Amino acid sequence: CASSRQAIYNSPLHF.

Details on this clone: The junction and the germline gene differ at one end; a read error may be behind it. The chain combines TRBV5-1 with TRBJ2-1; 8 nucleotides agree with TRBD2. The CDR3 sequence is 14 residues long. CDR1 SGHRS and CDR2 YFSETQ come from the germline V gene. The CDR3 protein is CASSLDHYGGVQLF. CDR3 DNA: TGCGCCAGCAGCTTGGATCACTACGGGGGGGTGCAGCTCTTC.

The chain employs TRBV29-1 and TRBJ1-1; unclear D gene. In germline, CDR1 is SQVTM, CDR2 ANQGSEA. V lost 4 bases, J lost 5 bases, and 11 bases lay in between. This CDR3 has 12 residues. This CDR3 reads CSVGGWETEAFF. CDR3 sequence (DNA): TGCAGCGTTGGGGGTTGGGAGACTGAAGCTTTCTTT. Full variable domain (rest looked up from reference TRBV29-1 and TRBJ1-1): SAVISQKPSRDICQRGTSLTIQCQVDSQVTMMFWYRQQPGQSLTLIATANQGSEATYESGFVIDKFPISRPNLTFSTLTVSNMSPEDSSIYLCSVGGWETEAFFGQGTRLTVV.